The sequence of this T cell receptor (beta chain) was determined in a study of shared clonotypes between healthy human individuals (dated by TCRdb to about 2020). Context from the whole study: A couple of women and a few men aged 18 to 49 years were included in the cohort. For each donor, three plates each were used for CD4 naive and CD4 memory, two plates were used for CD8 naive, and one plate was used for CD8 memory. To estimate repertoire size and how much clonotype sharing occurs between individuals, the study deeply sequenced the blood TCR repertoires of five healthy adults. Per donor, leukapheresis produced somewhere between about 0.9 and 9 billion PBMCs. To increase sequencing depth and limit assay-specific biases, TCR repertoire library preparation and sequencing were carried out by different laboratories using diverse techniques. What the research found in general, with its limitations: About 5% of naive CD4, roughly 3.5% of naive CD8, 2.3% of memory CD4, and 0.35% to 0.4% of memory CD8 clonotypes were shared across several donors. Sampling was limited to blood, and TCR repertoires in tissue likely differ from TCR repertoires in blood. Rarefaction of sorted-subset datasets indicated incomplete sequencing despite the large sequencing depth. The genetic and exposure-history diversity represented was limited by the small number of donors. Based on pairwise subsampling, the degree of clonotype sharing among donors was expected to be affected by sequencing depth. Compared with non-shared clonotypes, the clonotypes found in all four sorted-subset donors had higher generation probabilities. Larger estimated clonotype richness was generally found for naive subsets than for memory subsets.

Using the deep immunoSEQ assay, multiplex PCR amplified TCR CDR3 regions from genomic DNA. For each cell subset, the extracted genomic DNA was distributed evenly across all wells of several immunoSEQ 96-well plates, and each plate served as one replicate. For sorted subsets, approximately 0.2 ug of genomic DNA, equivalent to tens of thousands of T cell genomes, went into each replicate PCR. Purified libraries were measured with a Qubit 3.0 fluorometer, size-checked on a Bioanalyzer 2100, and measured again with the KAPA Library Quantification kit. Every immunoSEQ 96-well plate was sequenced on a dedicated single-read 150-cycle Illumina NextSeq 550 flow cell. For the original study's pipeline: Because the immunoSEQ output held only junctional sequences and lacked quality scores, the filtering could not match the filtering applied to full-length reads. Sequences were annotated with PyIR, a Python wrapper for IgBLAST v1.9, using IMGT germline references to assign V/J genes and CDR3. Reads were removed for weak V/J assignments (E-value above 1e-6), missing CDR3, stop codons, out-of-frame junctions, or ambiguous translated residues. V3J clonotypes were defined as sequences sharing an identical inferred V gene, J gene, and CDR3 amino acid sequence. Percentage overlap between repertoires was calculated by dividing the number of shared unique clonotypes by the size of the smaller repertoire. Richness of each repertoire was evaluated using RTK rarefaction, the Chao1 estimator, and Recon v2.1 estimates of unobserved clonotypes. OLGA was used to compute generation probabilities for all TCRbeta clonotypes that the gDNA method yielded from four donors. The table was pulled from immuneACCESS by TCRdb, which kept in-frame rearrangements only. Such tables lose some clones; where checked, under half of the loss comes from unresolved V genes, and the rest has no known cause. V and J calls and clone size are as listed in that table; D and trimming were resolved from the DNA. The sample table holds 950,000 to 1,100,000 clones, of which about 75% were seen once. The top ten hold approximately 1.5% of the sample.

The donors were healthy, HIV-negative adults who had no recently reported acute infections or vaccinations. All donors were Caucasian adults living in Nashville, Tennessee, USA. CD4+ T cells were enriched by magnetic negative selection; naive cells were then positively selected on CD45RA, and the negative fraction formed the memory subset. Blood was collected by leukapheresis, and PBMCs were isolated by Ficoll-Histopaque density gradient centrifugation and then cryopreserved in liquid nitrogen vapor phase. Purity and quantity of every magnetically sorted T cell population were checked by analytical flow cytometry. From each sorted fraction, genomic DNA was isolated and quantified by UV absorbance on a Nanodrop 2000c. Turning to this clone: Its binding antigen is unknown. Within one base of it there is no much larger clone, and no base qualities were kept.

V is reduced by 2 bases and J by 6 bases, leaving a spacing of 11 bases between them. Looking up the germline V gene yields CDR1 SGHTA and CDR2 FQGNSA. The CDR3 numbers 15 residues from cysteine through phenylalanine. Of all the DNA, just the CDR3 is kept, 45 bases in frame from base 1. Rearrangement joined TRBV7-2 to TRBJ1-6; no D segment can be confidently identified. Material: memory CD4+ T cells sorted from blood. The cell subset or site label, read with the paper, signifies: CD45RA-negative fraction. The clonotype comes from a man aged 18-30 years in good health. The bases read TGTGCCAGCAGCTTACTAGCCGGGCCTAATTCACCCCTCCACTTT. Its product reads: CASSLLAGPNSPLHF.